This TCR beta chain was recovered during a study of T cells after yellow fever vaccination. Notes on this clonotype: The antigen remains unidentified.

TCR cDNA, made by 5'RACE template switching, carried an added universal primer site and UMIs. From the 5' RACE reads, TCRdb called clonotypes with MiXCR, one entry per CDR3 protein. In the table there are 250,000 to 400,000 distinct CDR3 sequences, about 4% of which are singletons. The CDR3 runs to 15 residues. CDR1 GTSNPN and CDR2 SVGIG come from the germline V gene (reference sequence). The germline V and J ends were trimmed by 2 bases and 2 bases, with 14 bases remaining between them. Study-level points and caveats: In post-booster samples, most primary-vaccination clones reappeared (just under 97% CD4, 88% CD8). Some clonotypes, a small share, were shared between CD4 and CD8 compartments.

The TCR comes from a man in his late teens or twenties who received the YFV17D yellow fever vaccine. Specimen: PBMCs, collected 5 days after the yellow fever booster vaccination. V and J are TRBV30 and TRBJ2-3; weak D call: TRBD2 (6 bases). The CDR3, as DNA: TGTGCCTGGAGTCCACCCGGGACTCACACAGATACGCAGTATTTT. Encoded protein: CAWSPPGTHTDTQYF.